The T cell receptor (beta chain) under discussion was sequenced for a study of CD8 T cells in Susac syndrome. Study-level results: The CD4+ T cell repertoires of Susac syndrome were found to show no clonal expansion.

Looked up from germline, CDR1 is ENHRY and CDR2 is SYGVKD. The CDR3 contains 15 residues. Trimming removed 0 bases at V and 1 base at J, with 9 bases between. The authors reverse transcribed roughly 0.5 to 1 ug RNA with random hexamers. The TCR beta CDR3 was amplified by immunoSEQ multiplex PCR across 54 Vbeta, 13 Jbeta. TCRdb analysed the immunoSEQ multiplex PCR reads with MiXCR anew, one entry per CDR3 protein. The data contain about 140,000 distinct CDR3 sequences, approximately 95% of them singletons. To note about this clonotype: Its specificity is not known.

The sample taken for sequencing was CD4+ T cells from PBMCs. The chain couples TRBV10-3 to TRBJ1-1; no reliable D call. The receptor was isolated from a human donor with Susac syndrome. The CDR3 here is CAISESWQANTEAFF. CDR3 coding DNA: TGTGCCATCAGTGAGTCTTGGCAGGCGAACACTGAAGCTTTCTTT.